This is a list of T cell receptor beta chains from one sample in a study of post-analysis software for immune sequencing data. TCRdb ran MiXCR on the PCR reads and lists one entry per CDR3 protein. The repertoire holds about 820,000 distinct CDR3 sequences, about 57% seen once, with about 4.8% in the top ten. What was sequenced was blood. Receptors originate from a girl aged 10-17 years with multiple sclerosis. Each CDR3 is given with its conserved first and last residue. D genes are given only for firm matches. Clone size appears in some rows only: once, few, many, or a class for an expanded clone.

cdr3_aa	cdr3_nt	clone_size	j_call	v_call	d_call
CSVELAGGAYEQYF	TGCAGCGTTGAGCTGGCGGGAGGGGCCTACGAGCAGTACTTC	NA	TRBJ2-7	TRBV29-1	TRBD2
CSANPAGSPREAFF	TGCAGTGCCAATCCTGCCGGGAGCCCTCGTGAAGCTTTCTTT	NA	TRBJ1-1	TRBV20-1	NA
CASSLLGLAEPNEQFF	TGTGCCAGCAGTTTATTGGGACTAGCGGAGCCGAATGAGCAGTTCTTC	few	TRBJ2-1	TRBV27	TRBD2
CSATTGGGTEAFF	TGCAGTGCGACCACAGGGGGCGGAACTGAAGCTTTCTTT	NA	TRBJ1-1	TRBV20-1	TRBD1
CASSLDGMASEKETQYF	TGTGCCAGCAGCTTAGACGGTATGGCTAGCGAGAAAGAGACCCAGTACTTC	NA	TRBJ2-5	TRBV11-3	NA
CASSQGRGLNTEAFF	TGTGCCAGCAGCCAAGGGAGGGGGCTGAACACTGAAGCTTTCTTT	few	TRBJ1-1	TRBV3-1	TRBD1
CSARESLKPSGSYNEQFF	TGCAGTGCTAGGGAGAGTCTTAAGCCTAGCGGGAGCTACAATGAGCAGTTCTTC	NA	TRBJ2-1	TRBV20-1	TRBD2
CATSREFGVAQNYEQYF	TGTGCCACCAGCAGAGAGTTCGGGGTAGCTCAGAACTACGAGCAGTACTTC	NA	TRBJ2-7	TRBV15	NA
CASSPLRGANVLTF	TGTGCCAGCAGCCCACTTAGGGGGGCCAACGTCCTGACTTTC	NA	TRBJ2-6	TRBV11-2	NA
CASSPLQGMGGYTF	TGTGCCAGCAGTCCCCTGCAGGGGATGGGTGGCTACACCTTC	NA	TRBJ1-2	TRBV6-5	NA
CASSLVPAANGQYF	TGTGCCAGCAGTCTGGTTCCAGCCGCGAATGGGCAGTACTTC	NA	TRBJ2-5	TRBV7-9	NA
CASSEFAGGPYNEQFF	TGTGCCAGCAGTGAATTCGCGGGGGGGCCCTACAATGAGCAGTTCTTC	few	TRBJ2-1	TRBV2	TRBD2
CSVERDRGEAFF	TGCAGCGTTGAGCGGGACCGCGGTGAAGCTTTCTTT	few	TRBJ1-1	TRBV29-1	NA
CASSPGTGGREGYTF	TGTGCCAGCAGCCCAGGGACAGGGGGCCGGGAGGGCTACACCTTC	NA	TRBJ1-2	TRBV7-3	TRBD1
CSVAGTSLYGEQYF	TGCAGCGTTGCGGGGACTAGCTTATACGGTGAGCAGTACTTC	NA	TRBJ2-7	TRBV29-1	TRBD2
CSARGGSWDYNEQFF	TGCAGTGCTAGAGGGGGATCGTGGGATTACAATGAGCAGTTCTTC	few	TRBJ2-1	TRBV20-1	NA
CASSSHHTTDTQYF	TGTGCCAGCAGCTCCCATCATACCACAGATACGCAGTATTTT	few	TRBJ2-3	TRBV7-3	NA
CSVVGTPSTDTQYF	TGCAGCGTTGTAGGCACTCCTAGCACAGATACGCAGTATTTT	few	TRBJ2-3	TRBV29-1	NA
CASSQARTGDAEAFF	TGTGCCAGCAGCCAAGCTAGGACGGGAGACGCTGAAGCTTTCTTT	few	TRBJ1-1	TRBV3-1	NA
CASGLYYEQFF	TGTGCTAGTGGTTTGTACTATGAGCAGTTCTTC	few	TRBJ2-1	TRBV12-5	NA
CASSPRAGSLEEQYF	TGTGCCAGCAGCCCCCGGGCCGGGTCCCTTGAGGAGCAGTACTTC	NA	TRBJ2-7	TRBV5-6	NA
CSARDLRIAKNIQYF	TGCAGTGCTAGAGACCTTAGGATAGCCAAAAACATTCAGTACTTC	few	TRBJ2-4	TRBV20-1	NA
CASSLSVGRAYEQYF	TGTGCCAGCAGCTTATCGGTAGGGAGAGCCTACGAGCAGTACTTC	once	TRBJ2-7	TRBV11-2	NA
CSATAYNEQFF	TGCAGCGCGACAGCCTACAATGAGCAGTTCTTC	NA	TRBJ2-1	TRBV29-1	NA
CASSEVARLNYGYTF	TGTGCCAGCAGTGAAGTCGCCAGGCTTAACTATGGCTACACCTTC	NA	TRBJ1-2	TRBV2	NA
CSVAPGGGTYEQYF	TGCAGCGTTGCCCCAGGGGGGGGTACCTACGAGCAGTACTTC	NA	TRBJ2-7	TRBV29-1	NA
CASSRGLAGFNEQFF	TGTGCCAGCAGTCGAGGACTAGCGGGATTTAATGAGCAGTTCTTC	NA	TRBJ2-1	TRBV3-1	TRBD2
CASSLAPGGGLQGGDGYTF	TGTGCCAGCAGTTTAGCCCCGGGCGGCGGTCTACAGGGCGGTGATGGCTACACCTTC	NA	TRBJ1-2	TRBV12-3/TRBV12-4	NA
CSVADGLAGEITDTQYF	TGCAGCGTTGCAGACGGACTAGCAGGGGAGATCACAGATACGCAGTATTTT	NA	TRBJ2-3	TRBV29-1	TRBD2
CSVDRTGSGNEQFF	TGCAGCGTTGACCGGACAGGGAGTGGCAATGAGCAGTTCTTC	NA	TRBJ2-1	TRBV29-1	TRBD1
CASSQDQVRRKTQYF	TGTGCCAGCAGCCAAGATCAGGTCCGGAGAAAGACCCAGTACTTC	NA	TRBJ2-5	TRBV14	NA
CSVGNRPAEAFF	TGCAGCGTTGGAAATCGCCCAGCTGAAGCTTTCTTT	NA	TRBJ1-1	TRBV29-1	NA
CAISEQRGGQSEQFF	TGTGCCATCAGTGAACAGCGGGGGGGCCAAAGTGAGCAGTTCTTC	NA	TRBJ2-1	TRBV10-3	TRBD2